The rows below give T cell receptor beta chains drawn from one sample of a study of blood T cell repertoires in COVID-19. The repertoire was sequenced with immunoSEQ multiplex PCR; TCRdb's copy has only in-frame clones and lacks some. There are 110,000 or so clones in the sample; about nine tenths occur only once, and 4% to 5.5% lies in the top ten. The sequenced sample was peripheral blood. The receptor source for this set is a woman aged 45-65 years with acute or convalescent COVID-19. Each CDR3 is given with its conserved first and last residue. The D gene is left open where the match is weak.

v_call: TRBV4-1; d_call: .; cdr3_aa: CASSQSNRNTEAFF
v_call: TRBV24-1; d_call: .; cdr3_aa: CATSSLGQVGGYTF
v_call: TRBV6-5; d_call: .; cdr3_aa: CASSYSTGQRVYEQYF
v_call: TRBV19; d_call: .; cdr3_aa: CASSIGTAYEAFF
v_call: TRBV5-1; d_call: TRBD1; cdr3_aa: CASSFRTGGISETQYF
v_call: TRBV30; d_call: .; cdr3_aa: CAWTPGDYGYTF
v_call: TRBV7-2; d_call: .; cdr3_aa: CASSLSAGGYTF
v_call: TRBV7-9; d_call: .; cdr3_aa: CASSRFQDEQFF
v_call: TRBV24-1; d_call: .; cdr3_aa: CATSEQYNSPLHF
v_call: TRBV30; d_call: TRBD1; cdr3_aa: CAWRGDRGLRDSPLHF
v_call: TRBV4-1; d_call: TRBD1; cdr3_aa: CASSPTDRGHETQYF
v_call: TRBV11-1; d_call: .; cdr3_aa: CASSASPNQPQHF
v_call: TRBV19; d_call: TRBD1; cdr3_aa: CASSTRTGRALSNQPQHF
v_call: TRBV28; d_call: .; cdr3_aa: CASSPFTAREAHYEQYF
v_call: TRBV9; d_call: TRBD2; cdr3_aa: CASSGKGSGRQSTDTQYF